This is a list of T cell receptor beta chains from one sample in a study of shared clonotypes between healthy human individuals. Data came from immunoSEQ multiplex PCR; TCRdb stores just in-frame clones and leaves some out. The sample contains roughly 1.4 million clones, approximately 98.5% of which appear only once. Input material: naive CD4+ T cells sorted from blood. These receptors all come from a man younger than 45 in good health. The CDR3 runs from the conserved cysteine through the conserved F or W.

j_gene: TRBJ1-2; v_gene: TRBV11-2; len: 15; CDR3aa: CASSLDGQRAYGYTF
j_gene: TRBJ2-1; v_gene: TRBV5-1; len: 16; CDR3aa: CASSLAWTSDYNEQFF
j_gene: TRBJ2-3; v_gene: TRBV27; len: 15; CDR3aa: CASSARTRGTDTQYF
j_gene: TRBJ2-5; v_gene: TRBV5-6; len: 13; CDR3aa: CASSLWGGETQYF
j_gene: TRBJ2-3; v_gene: TRBV11-2; len: 16; CDR3aa: CASSPWLAGMADTQYF
j_gene: TRBJ2-7; v_gene: TRBV11-3; len: 15; CDR3aa: CASSLGLAGAYEQYF
j_gene: TRBJ2-1; v_gene: TRBV6-5; len: 14; CDR3aa: CAGRGGQTYNEQFF
j_gene: TRBJ2-5; v_gene: TRBV6-6; len: 15; CDR3aa: CASSYSTGGLETQYF
j_gene: TRBJ2-5; v_gene: TRBV4-1; len: 16; CDR3aa: CASSGPPSRGRETQYF
j_gene: TRBJ2-7; v_gene: TRBV29-1; len: 12; CDR3aa: CSVRDIPYEQYF
j_gene: TRBJ2-1; v_gene: TRBV4-3; len: 21; CDR3aa: CASSHVGRGRSGITKVYEQFF
j_gene: TRBJ2-7; v_gene: TRBV6-5; len: 15; CDR3aa: CASSSGPGGLPEQYF
j_gene: TRBJ1-5; v_gene: TRBV19; len: 15; CDR3aa: CASRLGQGSNQPQHF
j_gene: TRBJ2-7; v_gene: TRBV6-5; len: 13; CDR3aa: CASSSYGAYEQYF
j_gene: TRBJ1-3; v_gene: TRBV30; len: 15; CDR3aa: CAWSVTGSSGNTIYF
j_gene: TRBJ2-3; v_gene: TRBV5-6; len: 15; CDR3aa: CASSPVVAGTDTQYF
j_gene: TRBJ2-5; v_gene: TRBV21-1; len: 16; CDR3aa: CASSKGSWVPQETQYF
j_gene: TRBJ2-2; v_gene: TRBV27; len: 17; CDR3aa: CASSFSVGRANTGELFF
j_gene: TRBJ2-5; v_gene: TRBV28; len: 11; CDR3aa: CASSSDGLVNF
j_gene: TRBJ2-1; v_gene: TRBV11-2; len: 14; CDR3aa: CASSKGLTYNEQFF
j_gene: TRBJ2-7; v_gene: TRBV28; len: 15; CDR3aa: CASSLDRALSYEQYF
j_gene: TRBJ2-7; v_gene: TRBV19; len: 12; CDR3aa: CASSQDDYEQYF
j_gene: TRBJ2-3; v_gene: TRBV29-1; len: 15; CDR3aa: CSVDNIAGVPDTQYF
j_gene: TRBJ1-5; v_gene: TRBV6-6; len: 16; CDR3aa: CASSLFVTNSNQPQHF
j_gene: TRBJ2-5; v_gene: TRBV18; len: 13; CDR3aa: CASSPTTQETQYF
j_gene: TRBJ1-2; v_gene: TRBV10-1; len: 18; CDR3aa: CASSEPIELTTQDDGYTF
j_gene: TRBJ2-3; v_gene: TRBV7-2; len: 11; CDR3aa: CASSLADTQYF
j_gene: TRBJ2-5; v_gene: TRBV28; len: 16; CDR3aa: CASSREMILAGKTQYF
j_gene: TRBJ1-4; v_gene: TRBV28; len: 15; CDR3aa: CASSPLTGFGEKLFF
j_gene: TRBJ2-7; v_gene: TRBV18; len: 14; CDR3aa: CASSQSGTDYEQYF
j_gene: TRBJ2-5; v_gene: TRBV7-2; len: 13; CDR3aa: CASSLRTKETQYF
j_gene: TRBJ2-7; v_gene: TRBV29-1; len: 14; CDR3aa: CSVEDLRRDHEQYF
j_gene: TRBJ2-2; v_gene: TRBV28; len: 15; CDR3aa: CASKVSINVVGELFF
j_gene: TRBJ2-3; v_gene: TRBV5-4; len: 15; CDR3aa: CASRSGGRALDTQYF
j_gene: TRBJ1-2; v_gene: TRBV5-7; len: 18; CDR3aa: CASSLLRWGSKSDYGYTF
j_gene: TRBJ2-7; v_gene: TRBV5-6; len: 16; CDR3aa: CASSFRTSGNVNEQYF
j_gene: TRBJ2-1; v_gene: TRBV19; len: 14; CDR3aa: CAHGGREGDNEQFF
j_gene: TRBJ1-2; v_gene: TRBV2; len: 16; CDR3aa: CASSNRGPGGLYGYTF
j_gene: TRBJ1-1; v_gene: TRBV25-1; len: 13; CDR3aa: CASSEGENTEAFF
j_gene: TRBJ1-1; v_gene: TRBV5-4; len: 14; CDR3aa: CASSLAGRPPEAFF
j_gene: TRBJ2-7; v_gene: TRBV5-1; len: 12; CDR3aa: CASRGDTTAWRF
j_gene: TRBJ2-1; v_gene: TRBV20-1; len: 11; CDR3aa: CSATYSGEQFF
j_gene: TRBJ2-7; v_gene: TRBV5-4; len: 15; CDR3aa: CASRSQGTDLYEQYF
j_gene: TRBJ1-5; v_gene: TRBV9; len: 16; CDR3aa: CASSVVAGQGFKPQHF
j_gene: TRBJ2-7; v_gene: TRBV27; len: 15; CDR3aa: CASSLSIGTSYEQYF
j_gene: TRBJ2-5; v_gene: TRBV6-5; len: 12; CDR3aa: CASSNNRGTQYF
j_gene: TRBJ2-6; v_gene: TRBV18; len: 21; CDR3aa: CASSPLEGTRTGNSGANVLTF
j_gene: TRBJ1-1; v_gene: TRBV7-3; len: 14; CDR3aa: CASSPRGTNTEAFF
j_gene: TRBJ2-2; v_gene: TRBV7-7; len: 16; CDR3aa: CASSLHVGRASGELFF
j_gene: TRBJ2-3; v_gene: TRBV4-3; len: 17; CDR3aa: CASSQDVGRGVADTQYF